These 27 T cell receptor beta chains originate from one sample sequenced in a study of blood T cell repertoires in COVID-19. TCRdb keeps only in-frame clones here, not all; method: immunoSEQ multiplex PCR. Of over 70,000 clones listed, about 90% are singletons. Source material: peripheral blood. Receptor source: a man younger than 30 with COVID-19, enrolled during active disease.

This clone was detected once. The genes are TRBV5-1 and TRBJ1-2; weak D call: TRBD1 (6 bases). V was clipped by 1 base and J by 1 base, with 14 bases between them. CDR1 is SGHRS, CDR2 YFSETQ, per germline. The CDR3 totals 16 residues. The CDR3 coding sequence is TGCGCCAGCAGCTTGTTCCAAGGACAGAATAACTATGGCTACACCTTC. It translates to CASSLFQGQNNYGYTF.

This chain uses TRBV19 with TRBJ2-1, with 11 bases aligning to TRBD2. Per germline, CDR1 LNHDA and CDR2 SQIVND (reference sequence). J gave up 4 bases and V 5 bases, and 10 bases lay outside the gene matches. This CDR3 has 17 amino acids. The CDR3 loop is CASSLRLAGTIYNEQFF. The CDR3 DNA follows: TGTGCCAGTAGTTTAAGACTAGCGGGGACTATATACAATGAGCAGTTCTTC.

The chain uses TRBV6-5 and TRBJ2-7, with a tentative D call TRBD2 (6 bases). Germline V gives CDR1 MNHEY, CDR2 SVGAGI. V shed 0 bases and J shed 0 bases, with 12 bases lying between them. CDR3 length: 16 residues. The DNA of the CDR3 is TGTGCCAGCAGTTACTCGAAGCGGGCTTCCTCCTACGAGCAGTACTTC. Its translation: CASSYSKRASSYEQYF.

This clone was counted once. The chain recombines TRBV5-4 with TRBJ2-7; 8 bases align to TRBD2. V shed 4 bases, J shed 5 bases, and the junction held 8 bases outside the gene matches. CDR3 length: 14 amino acids. Germline assignment: CDR1 SGHNT and CDR2 YYREEE (reference sequence). CDR3 nucleotides: TGTGCCAGCAGCCGGGGGGGATTTAAAGACGAGCAGTACTTC. Residues: CASSRGGFKDEQYF.

The genes are TRBV28 and TRBJ2-7; D not resolved. Between the trimmed V and J ends, which lost 6 bases and 3 bases, there was a span of 12 bases. This CDR3 contains 13 residues. The V gene's germline CDR1 is MDHEN and CDR2 SYDVKM. The CDR3 DNA is TGTGCCAGCAGCTCGGGTGGCTTCTACGAGCAGTACTTC. Translating it yields CASSSGGFYEQYF.

V is TRBV28 and J is TRBJ1-2; 8 bases are a match to TRBD1. CDR1 MDHEN and CDR2 SYDVKM come from the germline V gene. J gave up 4 bases and V 3 bases, and 1 base lay outside the gene matches. The CDR3 has 13 residues. CDR3: CASSFDRGYGYTF. CDR3 nucleotide sequence: TGTGCCAGCAGTTTCGACAGGGGCTATGGCTACACCTTC.

The V call is TRBV10-3, the J call TRBJ1-5, with a possible D match to TRBD1 (6 bases). The V and J ends lost 10 bases and 0 bases respectively, with 13 bases between them. Per germline, CDR1 ENHRY and CDR2 SYGVKD. The length of the CDR3 is 14 residues. The CDR3 region has the DNA TGTGCCACCAGGGGAGCGAATAGCAATCAGCCCCAGCATTTT. Translating it yields CATRGANSNQPQHF.

V usage is TRBV2 and J usage is TRBJ1-5, with 7 positions matching TRBD1. The CDR3 is 14 amino acids. Trimming cost V 5 bases and J 5 bases; bases outside gene matches: 6. CDR1 and CDR2 (germline): SNHLY, FYNNEI. The DNA for the CDR3 is TGTGCCAGCAGTCTACAGGGGACGCATCAGCCCCAGCATTTT. It translates to CASSLQGTHQPQHF.

This clone appeared once. This chain links TRBV19 with TRBJ2-5; 9 bases match TRBD2. Germline V gene lookup returns CDR1 LNHDA and CDR2 SQIVND (reference sequence). V was clipped by 1 base and J by 2 bases; unmatched bases: 11. The CDR3 is 18 residues long. The CDR3 DNA sequence: TGTGCCAGTAGTATAGCCCTGACTAGCGGAGGCTCTCAAGAGACCCAGTACTTC. Encoded protein: CASSIALTSGGSQETQYF. The full variable domain, with the rest looked up from reference TRBV19 and TRBJ2-5, is DGGITQSPKYLFRKEGQNVTLSCEQNLNHDAMYWYRQDPGQGLRLIYYSQIVNDFQKGDIAEGYSVSREKKESFPLTVTSAQKNPTAFYLCASSIALTSGGSQETQYFGPGTRLLVL.

Details on this clone: The junction does not match germline at one end; this may be a read error. The gene calls are TRBV4-3 and TRBJ1-4; the D is unclear. The length of the CDR3 is 14 residues. Germline CDR1 reads LGHNA; CDR2 reads YSLEER. The DNA of the CDR3 is TGCGCCAGCAGCCAAGAGGCGGTAAATGAAAAACTGCTTTTT. Translation: CASSQEAVNEKLLF.

This chain links TRBV11-3 with TRBJ2-3, with 9 bases that match TRBD2. Unmatched junction bases numbered 5, after V lost 5 bases and J lost 5 bases. The CDR3 sequence is 14 residues long. Germline V lookup: CDR1 SGHNT, CDR2 YENEEA. CDR3 protein: CASSRLAEVDTQYF. The CDR3 DNA reads TGTGCCAGCAGCCGACTAGCGGAGGTAGATACGCAGTATTTT.

The chain recombines TRBV5-1 with TRBJ2-5, with D perhaps matching TRBD1 (5 bases). CDR1 SGHRS and CDR2 YFSETQ come from the germline V gene. Deletions cut 0 bases from V and 1 base from J, with 10 bases between. CDR3 length equals 15 residues. CDR3 in amino acids: CASSLEDRPQETQYF. The CDR3 region has the DNA TGCGCCAGCAGCTTGGAAGACAGACCCCAAGAGACCCAGTACTTC.

This chain links TRBV9 with TRBJ2-1; perhaps TRBD2 as D (6 bases). CDR1 is SGDLS and CDR2 is YYNGEE in the germline V gene. The CDR3 loop spans 12 amino acids. Trimming removed 4 bases from V and 10 bases from J, with 12 bases in between. The CDR3 DNA is TGTGCCAGCAGCCTTGGAGGGGACGAGCAGTTCTTC. Translating gives CASSLGGDEQFF.

This chain uses TRBV19 with TRBJ2-7, with 10 bases lining up with TRBD2. The CDR3 consists of 16 residues. Looked up from germline, CDR1 is LNHDA and CDR2 is SQIVND (reference sequence). J gave up 3 bases and V 5 bases, and 10 bases lay outside the gene matches. This CDR3 reads CASSPSSGRPSYEQYF. The CDR3 nucleotides read TGTGCCAGTAGTCCAAGTAGCGGGAGGCCCAGCTACGAGCAGTACTTC.

About this clone itself: Other DNA sequences in the sample encode the same CDR3. CDR3 bases: TGCGCCAGCAGCTCAATGCGAGGGGCGGGGGGCTACACCTTC. Residues: CASSSMRGAGGYTF. The chain combines TRBV4-3 with TRBJ1-2, with a possible D match to TRBD1 (5 bases). Deletions cut 5 bases from V and 8 bases from J, with 18 bases between. Germline V CDR1 and CDR2: LGHNA, YSLEER. This CDR3 comprises 14 residues.

The rearrangement uses TRBV30 and TRBJ1-3; TRBD1 is a possible D gene (6 bases). The CDR3 is 13 residues long. Germline V gene lookup returns CDR1 GTSNPN and CDR2 SVGIG (reference sequence). V lost 0 bases, J lost 4 bases, and 7 bases lay in between. The CDR3 DNA reads TGTGCCTGGAGTGTAACAGGGGGAAACACCATATATTTT. Protein product: CAWSVTGGNTIYF.

There are a few counts of this clone. V usage is TRBV15 and J usage is TRBJ2-2; TRBD2 might be the D (6 bases). The V gene lost 0 bases and the J gene lost 4 bases, with 12 bases spanning the gap. The CDR3 sequence is 16 residues long. Per the germline V gene, CDR1 is LNHNV and CDR2 is YYDKDF (reference sequence). CDR3 in DNA: TGTGCCACCAGCAGAGAAGGAGGGGCTCGCACCGGGGAGCTGTTTTTT. Protein: CATSREGGARTGELFF.

This clone was seen more than once but under ten times. This chain links TRBV28 with TRBJ1-5; D remains unclear. The CDR3 runs to 13 residues. From germline, CDR1 is MDHEN and CDR2 SYDVKM. V lost 3 bases, J lost 4 bases, and 7 bases lay in between. The CDR3 DNA reads TGTGCCAGCAGTTTGAGGGTAAATCAGCCCCAGCATTTT. Its protein is CASSLRVNQPQHF.

The chain carries TRBV6-4 and TRBJ1-5, with 9 bases aligning to TRBD1. J lost 1 base, V lost 1 base, and 2 bases had no gene match. Germline V lookup: CDR1 MRHNA, CDR2 SNTAGT. CDR3 size: 16 residues. The CDR3 protein is CASSDFGTGSNQPQHF. CDR3 nucleotide sequence: TGTGCCAGCAGTGACTTCGGGACAGGGAGCAATCAGCCCCAGCATTTT.

V gene TRBV7-9 combines with J gene TRBJ2-3; possible D gene TRBD1, 6 bases. This CDR3 is built from 15 residues. Germline CDR1 reads SEHNR; CDR2 reads FQNEAQ (reference sequence). Deletions cut 2 bases from V and 3 bases from J, with 12 bases between. CDR3 protein: CASSLLGHQTDTQYF. The CDR3 DNA sequence: TGTGCCAGCAGCTTACTGGGACACCAAACAGATACGCAGTATTTT.

The chain links TRBV7-9 to TRBJ2-1, with a weak D call TRBD2 (6 bases). CDR3 length: 13 amino acids. V gave up 5 bases and J gave up 6 bases, with 11 bases separating them. Per germline, CDR1 SEHNR and CDR2 FQNEAQ (reference sequence). The CDR3 is CASSPGLFNEQFF. The CDR3 DNA follows: TGTGCCAGCAGCCCGGGACTTTTCAATGAGCAGTTCTTC.

The rearrangement links TRBV14 to TRBJ1-6, with D maybe TRBD1 (5 bases). Germline lookup yields CDR1 SGHDN and CDR2 FVKESK. The CDR3 has 14 amino acids. The ends were cut back, 4 bases at V and 4 bases at J, with 8 bases in the middle. CDR3 loop: CASSRRQYNSPLHF. The CDR3 coding sequence is TGTGCCAGCAGCCGAAGACAGTATAATTCACCCCTCCACTTT.

The chain combines TRBV7-9 with TRBJ2-7, with no clear D. CDR3 length: 18 residues. From germline, CDR1 is SEHNR and CDR2 FQNEAQ (reference sequence). Trimming took off 5 bases at V and 4 bases at J, with 27 bases between the two ends. The CDR3 DNA is TGTGCCAGCAGCCCGACGCTACCCCGGGTCCTGTCTTCTTACGAGCAGTACTTC. The encoded protein is CASSPTLPRVLSSYEQYF.

This clone was counted between two and nine times. As DNA, the CDR3 is TGTGCCTGGAGTTCAGGATCTTCTAACTATGGCTACACCTTC. Translation gives CAWSSGSSNYGYTF. V and J are TRBV30 and TRBJ1-2; D gene uncertain. Germline assignment: CDR1 GTSNPN and CDR2 SVGIG (reference sequence). V was shortened by 2 bases and J by 0 bases, with 10 bases between the two germline ends. CDR3 length equals 14 residues.

This clone has more than one count but fewer than ten. The V and J genes are TRBV7-6 and TRBJ2-7, with D perhaps matching TRBD1 (5 bases). V was clipped by 1 base and J by 4 bases, with 14 bases between them. From germline, CDR1 is SGHVS and CDR2 FNYEAQ. The CDR3 is 15 residues long. CDR3 region: CASSLVVGQKYEQYF. The CDR3 nucleotides read TGTGCCAGCAGCTTAGTAGTGGGGCAGAAATACGAGCAGTACTTC.

The CDR3 here is CASSFTVNTEAFF. Written as DNA, the CDR3 is TGTGCCAGCAGTTTCACAGTGAACACTGAAGCTTTCTTT. The V call is TRBV11-3, the J call TRBJ1-1; D gene unclear. Looked up from germline, CDR1 is SGHNT and CDR2 is YENEEA. The CDR3 is 13 residues long. Trimming took off 6 bases at V and 0 bases at J, with 8 bases between the two ends.

This chain connects TRBV19 to TRBJ1-5; the D is unclear. CDR3 length equals 14 residues. V dropped 10 bases and J dropped 8 bases, with 21 bases sitting between them. Germline-derived CDR1 and CDR2 are LNHDA and SQIVND (reference sequence). CDR3 protein: CATAHSGLGEPQHF. DNA for the CDR3: TGTGCCACTGCTCATTCGGGCCTCGGGGAGCCCCAGCATTTT.